Below are 28 T cell receptor beta chains sequenced from a single sample in a study of blood T cell repertoires in COVID-19. Only in-frame clones appear in the TCRdb table, and some are missing; sequencing was by immunoSEQ multiplex PCR. The sample lists under 130,000 clones, roughly 80% occurring once. Specimen: peripheral blood. Receptor source: a woman aged 70-85 years with acute or convalescent COVID-19.

The chain uses TRBV6-2 or TRBV6-3 and TRBJ1-1; D is unresolved. Between the trimmed V and J ends, which lost 2 bases and 0 bases, there was a span of 7 bases. The CDR3 extends over 14 amino acids. Germline loops: CDR1 MNHEY, CDR2 SVGEGT. CDR3 sequence (DNA): TGTGCCAGCAGTTACCCCGGGATGAACACTGAAGCTTTCTTT. Translated, it gives CASSYPGMNTEAFF.

The V call is TRBV7-8, the J call TRBJ2-3, with 8 bases aligning to TRBD2. Germline values: CDR1 SGHVS, CDR2 FQNEAQ. V lost 5 bases and J lost 1; bases outside the gene matches: 11. This CDR3 is 17 amino acids long. Here the CDR3 reads CASSLRLTSGRTDTQYF. CDR3 sequence (DNA): TGTGCCAGCAGCCTTCGACTTACTAGCGGCCGCACAGATACGCAGTATTTT.

The table lists this clone with a count of one. The rearrangement joins TRBV4-1 to TRBJ1-5; 8 nucleotides line up with TRBD1. J lost 6 bases, V lost 3 bases, and 4 bases had no gene match. CDR1 and CDR2 from the germline V gene are MGHRA and YSYEKL. This CDR3 has 14 amino acids. The CDR3 here is CASSHDRGSQPQHF. DNA of the CDR3: TGCGCCAGCAGCCACGACAGGGGAAGTCAGCCCCAGCATTTT.

This clone was counted once. The CDR3 spells CAISESGSLNSGNTIYF. As DNA, the CDR3 is TGTGCCATCAGTGAGTCGGGCTCCCTCAATTCTGGAAACACCATATATTTT. The chain employs TRBV10-3 and TRBJ1-3; D gene unclear. Per the germline V gene, CDR1 is ENHRY and CDR2 is SYGVKD. The CDR3 length is 17 residues. V gave up 0 bases and J gave up 1 base, with 13 bases separating them.

This clone appeared once. The chain couples TRBV7-9 to TRBJ1-1; 10 nucleotides agree with TRBD1. The CDR3 has 14 residues. Germline CDR1 and CDR2: SEHNR and FQNEAQ (reference sequence). V shed 5 bases and J 10 bases; nucleotides not matched to a gene: 10. The CDR3 bases are TGTGCCAGCAGCAACTCGGACAGGGGGGGCAGAGCTTTCTTT. This encodes CASSNSDRGGRAFF. The full variable domain, its missing parts supplied by reference TRBV7-9 and TRBJ1-1, is DTGVSQNPRHKITKRGQNVTFRCDPISEHNRLYWYRQTLGQGPEFLTYFQNEAQLEKSRLLSDRFSAERPKGSFSTLEIQRTEQGDSAMYLCASSNSDRGGRAFFGQGTRLTVV.

J is TRBJ2-1 and V is TRBV2; TRBD1 matches at 7 bases. The germline gives CDR1 SNHLY, CDR2 FYNNEI. This CDR3 region has 15 residues. The V and J ends lost 5 bases and 7 bases, in that order; junction bases with no gene match: 11. CDR3 in DNA: TGTGCCAGCAGTCTTCGACAGGGACGGGCGAATGAGCAGTTCTTC. Residues: CASSLRQGRANEQFF. Using reference TRBV2 and TRBJ2-1 for the parts outside the CDR3, the full variable domain is EPEVTQTPSHQVTQMGQEVILRCVPISNHLYFYWYRQILGQKVEFLVSFYNNEISEKSEIFDDQFSVERPDGSNFTLKIRSTKLEDSAMYFCASSLRQGRANEQFFGPGTRLTVL.

CDR3 protein: CASSPRTPNTGELFF. The DNA for the CDR3 is TGCGCCAGCAGTCCACGGACACCGAACACCGGGGAGCTGTTTTTT. This chain joins TRBV23-1 and TRBJ2-2; a weak D match, TRBD1 (5 bases). Being an ORF, TRBV23-1 has a function that is uncertain. V was cut by 4 bases and J by 0 bases, with 9 bases left in between. CDR3 length: 15 residues.

The chain employs TRBV4-1 and TRBJ2-1; 8 nucleotides align to TRBD2. After removal of 1 base from V and 5 bases from J, the junction contained 7 bases not matched to a gene. Germline V gene sequence: CDR1 MGHRA, CDR2 YSYEKL. The CDR3 runs 16 residues. The CDR3 nucleotides are TGCGCCAGCAGCCAAGCAGCGGGCGGGGGGAACAATGAGCAGTTCTTC. This sequence encodes CASSQAAGGGNNEQFF.

The chain uses TRBV5-4 and TRBJ2-5; D unresolved. Germline CDR1 and CDR2: SGHNT and YYREEE (reference sequence). The CDR3 runs 12 residues. V lost 3 bases and J 5 bases, leaving 8 bases between the germline ends. The CDR3 DNA reads as TGTGCCAGCAGCTCCGTCGGGGAGACCCAGTACTTC. Its protein product is CASSSVGETQYF.

The chain combines TRBV10-3 with TRBJ2-1; possible D gene TRBD2, 6 bases. This CDR3 contains 13 residues. Germline V gene sequence: CDR1 ENHRY, CDR2 SYGVKD. The V end lost 4 bases, the J end lost 6 bases, and 10 bases lay between the germline ends. DNA for the CDR3: TGTGCCATCAGTGCGGAGACTAGCAATGAGCAGTTCTTC. Translating gives CAISAETSNEQFF.

The J gene is TRBJ1-6, the V gene TRBV5-4; possible D gene TRBD1, 5 bases. The germline gives CDR1 SGHNT, CDR2 YYREEE (reference sequence). Trimming removed 0 bases at V and 5 bases at J, with 9 bases between. This CDR3 spans 15 amino acids. CDR3 coding DNA: TGTGCCAGCAGCTTGGATGTCAGGGATAATTCACCCCTCCACTTT. Protein product: CASSLDVRDNSPLHF.

The V gene is TRBV7-3, the J gene TRBJ2-7; 9 positions match TRBD2. CDR1 and CDR2 (germline): SGHTA, FQGTGA. The length of the CDR3 is 13 residues. V was pared by 4 bases and J by 3 bases, with 1 base of the junction left unmatched. CDR3 amino acids: CASSSTSGYEQYF. DNA for the CDR3: TGTGCCAGCAGCTCGACTAGCGGCTACGAGCAGTACTTC.

This clone was seen only once. This chain joins TRBV19 and TRBJ1-5, with no clear D. The CDR3 contains 15 residues. From germline, CDR1 is LNHDA and CDR2 SQIVND (reference sequence). The V end lost 3 bases, the J end lost 0 bases, and 9 bases lay between the germline ends. The CDR3 bases are TGTGCCAGTAGTATCAACAGTATTAGCAATCAGCCCCAGCATTTT. Protein sequence: CASSINSISNQPQHF. Supplemented by reference TRBV19 and TRBJ1-5, the full variable domain reads DGGITQSPKYLFRKEGQNVTLSCEQNLNHDAMYWYRQDPGQGLRLIYYSQIVNDFQKGDIAEGYSVSREKKESFPLTVTSAQKNPTAFYLCASSINSISNQPQHFGDGTRLSIL.

The rearrangement joins TRBV5-6 to TRBJ2-7; perhaps TRBD2 as D (6 bases). Trimming pared 1 base from V and 4 bases from J, leaving 24 bases between. Per germline, CDR1 SGHDT and CDR2 YYEEEE. The CDR3 is 18 residues long. The CDR3 protein is CASSLPLEGLLGGYEQYF. CDR3 bases: TGTGCCAGCAGCTTGCCATTGGAGGGTCTGTTAGGCGGATACGAGCAGTACTTC.

The gene calls are TRBV5-1 and TRBJ1-1; no clear D gene. This CDR3 spans 14 amino acids. V was clipped by 4 bases and J by 2 bases, with 12 bases between them. Germline lookup yields CDR1 SGHRS and CDR2 YFSETQ. CDR3 amino acids: CASSSGSQNTEAFF. For the CDR3, the DNA is TGCGCCAGCAGCAGCGGGTCACAAAACACTGAAGCTTTCTTT.

This chain links TRBV6-2 or TRBV6-3 with TRBJ2-5, with 9 bases identical to TRBD1. J lost 0 bases, V lost 4 bases, and 3 bases had no gene match. The CDR3 extends over 15 amino acids. Germline loops: CDR1 MNHEY, CDR2 SVGEGT. The CDR3 DNA follows: TGTGCCAGCAGTTTAAGGGACAGGGACCAAGAGACCCAGTACTTC. Translation: CASSLRDRDQETQYF.

The chain joins TRBV7-6 to TRBJ2-1, with a weak D call TRBD2 (6 bases). Trimming removed 4 bases from V and 4 bases from J, with 17 bases in between. Germline V gene sequence: CDR1 SGHVS, CDR2 FNYEAQ. The CDR3 length is 16 residues. CDR3 DNA sequence: TGTGCCAGCAGCTCGTATGGGACTGGAGCTTACAATGAGCAGTTCTTC. This codes for CASSSYGTGAYNEQFF.

CDR3 sequence (DNA): TGTGCCAGCAGTGTGGTACGGGAGATGAATGAGCAGTTCTTC. It codes for CASSVVREMNEQFF. The V gene is TRBV2, the J gene TRBJ2-1; maybe TRBD2 (6 bases). Trimming removed 4 bases from V and 7 bases from J, with 14 bases in between. Germline loops: CDR1 SNHLY, CDR2 FYNNEI. The CDR3 is 14 amino acids.

This clone has a handful of counts. In nucleotides, the CDR3 is TGTGCCAGCAGTTTATTCGGCAGGGCTCAGGATCAGCCCCAGCATTTT. It specifies CASSLFGRAQDQPQHF. The chain employs TRBV28 and TRBJ1-5; maybe TRBD1 (5 bases). Germline V CDR1 and CDR2: MDHEN, SYDVKM. V was pared by 1 base and J by 5 bases, with 15 bases between. The CDR3 has 16 amino acids.

The chain is built from TRBV2 and TRBJ2-7; 10 nucleotides line up with TRBD1. Looked up from germline, CDR1 is SNHLY and CDR2 is FYNNEI. V shed 6 bases, J shed 2 bases, and the junction held 7 bases outside the gene matches. The CDR3 contains 15 residues. CDR3 in amino acids: CASRLDRGQAYEQYF. CDR3 bases: TGTGCCAGCAGGCTAGACAGGGGGCAAGCCTACGAGCAGTACTTC. Full variable domain (outside the CDR3, taken from reference TRBV2 and TRBJ2-7): EPEVTQTPSHQVTQMGQEVILRCVPISNHLYFYWYRQILGQKVEFLVSFYNNEISEKSEIFDDQFSVERPDGSNFTLKIRSTKLEDSAMYFCASRLDRGQAYEQYFGPGTRLTVT.

This clone appeared a single time. This chain links TRBV19 with TRBJ2-1; TRBD2 might be the D (5 bases). Trimming cost V 4 bases and J 8 bases, with 18 bases left between them. Looked up from germline, CDR1 is LNHDA and CDR2 is SQIVND (reference sequence). CDR3 size: 15 residues. CDR3 residues: CASSRSPTGWDEQFF. The CDR3 DNA sequence: TGTGCCAGTAGTAGGAGCCCGACGGGGTGGGATGAGCAGTTCTTC.

Only one count was recorded for this clone. The rearrangement links TRBV6-1 to TRBJ2-7; 10 positions agree with TRBD2. V trimming: 1 base; J trimming: 2 bases; junction bases outside the gene matches: 8. Looked up from germline, CDR1 is MNHNS and CDR2 is SASEGT. The CDR3 consists of 17 residues. The CDR3 DNA reads as TGTGCCAGCAGTGAAGGTATTGGAGCGGGAGGGCCCTACGAGCAGTACTTC. It encodes CASSEGIGAGGPYEQYF.

The genes are TRBV28 and TRBJ2-2; D remains ambiguous. CDR1 is MDHEN, CDR2 SYDVKM, per germline. CDR3 length: 15 residues. Trimming left V 6 bases short and J 2 bases short, with 13 bases between. CDR3 in amino acids: CASSLDEDNTGELFF. In DNA form, the CDR3 reads TGTGCCAGCAGCCTAGACGAGGATAACACCGGGGAGCTGTTTTTT.

The chain is built from TRBV9 and TRBJ2-3; 9 bases agree with TRBD1. The ends lost 3 bases at V and 1 base at J; junction bases unmatched: 3. Germline CDR1 and CDR2: SGDLS and YYNGEE. The CDR3 contains 15 residues. The CDR3 loop reads CASSGRQGGTDTQYF. CDR3 coding DNA: TGTGCCAGCAGCGGCAGACAGGGGGGCACAGATACGCAGTATTTT.

The CDR3 nucleotides read TGTGCCAGCAGTTTATTGGGCGCCAATGAGCAGTTCTTC. It specifies CASSLLGANEQFF. The V gene is TRBV28, the J gene TRBJ2-1; no reliable D call. CDR1 is MDHEN, CDR2 SYDVKM, per germline. This CDR3 region has 13 residues. The V end lost 1 base, the J end lost 6 bases, and 7 bases lay between the germline ends.

This chain links TRBV2 with TRBJ2-7; 12 bases align to TRBD2. This CDR3 spans 16 amino acids. Germline assignment: CDR1 SNHLY and CDR2 FYNNEI. V lost 6 bases and J lost 3; bases outside the gene matches: 9. The CDR3 here is CASSAPLAGGGYEQYF. CDR3 bases: TGTGCCAGCAGCGCCCCCCTAGCGGGAGGGGGCTACGAGCAGTACTTC.

The rearrangement joins TRBV29-1 to TRBJ1-1; 7 nucleotides match TRBD1. Germline V lookup: CDR1 SQVTM, CDR2 ANQGSEA. The CDR3 totals 16 residues. Trimming removed 1 base from V and 0 bases from J; junction bases left unmatched: 8. CDR3 nucleotides: TGCAGCGTTGAAGGTACGACAGGGCACATGAACACTGAAGCTTTCTTT. This sequence encodes CSVEGTTGHMNTEAFF.

This rearrangement joins TRBV10-3 to TRBJ1-1; 9 bases are a match to TRBD1. V shed 6 bases, J shed 6 bases, and the junction held 8 bases outside the gene matches. In germline, CDR1 is ENHRY, CDR2 SYGVKD. The length of the CDR3 is 14 residues. The CDR3 sequence is CAISPDRGSAEAFF. CDR3 in DNA: TGTGCCATCAGCCCGGACAGGGGATCCGCTGAAGCTTTCTTT.